This T cell receptor (beta chain) is drawn from a study of T cells after yellow fever vaccination. Study context: Preparing low-cell-number fractions relied on SMART-Seq v4 Ultra Low Input.

This clonotype was detected many times. Its target is not known. General study findings and limits: Booster samples showed a return of most primary-vaccination clones (roughly 96% CD4, 85% to 90% CD8). Sorted repertoires could include abundant contaminating clonotypes from bulk cells.

For TCR, cDNA came from 5'RACE template switching, which added a universal primer site and UMIs. MiXCR, applied by TCRdb to the 5' RACE reads, yields one record per CDR3 protein. The sample holds over 250,000 distinct CDR3 sequences, about 4% seen once. CDR3 length: 12 amino acids. Germline CDR1 SQVTM, CDR2 ANQGSEA. V was cut by 4 bases and J by 2 bases, with 6 bases left in between. This clonotype originated in a man aged 18 to 35 who received the YFV17D yellow fever vaccine. The V call is TRBV29-1, the J call TRBJ2-1; D remains ambiguous. This sample comprised PBMCs, obtained 5 days after the yellow fever booster vaccination. CDR3 amino acids: CSVGQTYNEQFF. DNA for the CDR3: TGCAGCGTTGGACAAACCTACAATGAGCAGTTCTTC.